The present T cell receptor (beta chain) was sequenced within a study of blood T cell repertoires in COVID-19. In the source study's methods: Estimates of nucleated cell counts were drawn from the amplification of reference gene primers. Using immunoSEQ multiplex PCR, the repertoire was profiled, and TCRdb retains in-frame clones only, with some absent. The V and J calls and clone size were taken over from that table, and D and trimming were inferred from the DNA. This sample carries hundreds of thousands of clones, 85% to 90% of them seen once, and the ten largest clones take roughly 1.1%. With 3 bases clipped from V and 3 bases from J, the junction kept 2 bases outside the gene matches. Germline V gene data show CDR1 as KGHSH and CDR2 as LQKENI. CDR3 length: 13 residues.

Sequencing input: PBMCs or T cells enriched from blood (not recorded which). The chain couples TRBV18 to TRBJ2-7, with TRBD1 matching 7 bases. The source is a man aged 25-40 years who had recovered from COVID-19. CDR3 in DNA: TGTGCCAGCTCACCGGGACAGTACTACGAGCAGTACTTC. Amino acids: CASSPGQYYEQYF.